The rows below give T cell receptor beta chains drawn from one sample of a study of blood T cell repertoires in COVID-19. Sequencing used immunoSEQ multiplex PCR; TCRdb keeps in-frame clones, though not all of them. In the table there are about 180,000 clones, 80% to 90% of which are singletons. Sequences were obtained from PBMCs or T cells enriched from blood (not recorded which). These TCRs come from a woman under 30 who had recovered from COVID-19. Each CDR3 is given with its conserved first and last residue.

>TRBV4-2
CASSQVPTGTSARASTDTQYF
>TRBV5-8
CASSPRGLGETQYF
>TRBV9
CASSVETGANYGYTF
>TRBV18
CASSPPYTSYEQYF
>TRBV7-2
CASSAGGYSNTGELFF
>TRBV11-2
CASSLDIQGNTIYF
>TRBV6-5
CASSKAGLGPYF
>TRBV7-9
CASSPQTGGFGNQPQHF
>TRBV10-3
CATSSVGHRDRGYEQYF
>TRBV25-1
CASSNGYEQYF
>TRBV30
CAWTRQGPGTGELFF
>TRBV28
CASRDPGLAGGYNEQFF
>TRBV11-2
CASSFLAGTEAFF
>TRBV11-1
CASAREVNTEAFF
>TRBV14
CASSQSGDQPQHF
>TRBV27
CASSSLRAGGRNTEAFF
>TRBV5-4
CALEGAGELFF
>TRBV28
CASRGGVGTGELFF
>TRBV4-3
CASSQESGLGGREQFF
>TRBV5-1
CAGRQPGQGITYEQYF
>TRBV7-9
CASSAGGRGLSEKLFF
>TRBV4-2
CASSQDLAGVGVSQETQYF
>TRBV5-8
CASSHRVSTGTSSGNTIYF
>TRBV19
CASSMLGAGDEQFF
>TRBV27
CASRRENTGELFF
>TRBV4-2
CASSQTASYEQYF
>TRBV7-2
CASSLPGEPTDTQYF
>TRBV29-1
CSVDDQGVDTEAFF
>TRBV29-1
CSVEEGRAFRTEAFF
>TRBV7-2
CASSFPNAPREGYTF
>TRBV11-2
CASSSQGNTEAFF
>TRBV4-1
CASSQGLAGDWYEQYF
>TRBV9
CASDHTSGGTNTGELFF
>TRBV2
CASSEFQGNEKLFF
>TRBV3-1/TRBV3-2
CASSGLAGGGFFRNEQFF
>TRBV28
CASSYNPEGGPETQYF
>TRBV2
CASSERDSGEQFF
>TRBV7-8
CASSLWVPGDNSEAFF
>TRBV6-4
CASSDYNRDRDNYGYTF
>TRBV2
CASRDRAVEGGSEAFF
>TRBV6-5
CASRSGIPGNTIYF
>TRBV5-4
CASSLKTGARWEQYF
>TRBV28
CASSWSAGLWETQYF
>TRBV6-2/TRBV6-3
CASSSQGTYNEQFF
>TRBV19
CASRGGAAGNQPQHF
>TRBV18
CASSAKVTEAFF
>TRBV9
CASSVGWGGEPTNEKLFF
>TRBV19
CASSRKGRIEAFF
>TRBV7-9
CASSPGTEVGAFF
>TRBV6-1
CASSEGGLAEASYNEQFF
>TRBV5-1
CASSTRQGGTEAFF
>TRBV4-1
CASSLNRGSSYNEQFF